Detailed here is one TCR beta chain. Its target is not known. The data were obtained in a study of T cell responses to AZD1222 COVID-19 vaccine. Produced via immunoSEQ multiplex PCR; TCRdb's table is partial and in-frame only. This table holds about 100,000 clones, around 87% found once. V was clipped by 3 bases and J by 0 bases, with 13 bases between them. CDR3 length equals 16 residues. CDR1 is SGHTA, CDR2 FQGNSA, per germline. Study observations and caveats: A mostly white British donor set with more females was recruited, and clonal diversity was possibly underestimated. The reported proportion of spike-specific TCRs targeting unmutated variant regions was nearly half.

This clonotype was obtained from an adult in good health. This chain connects TRBV7-2 to TRBJ2-3; D possibly corresponds to TRBD2 (5 bases). Sequences were derived from peripheral blood, sampled on day 0 of MenACWY control vaccination. The CDR3 nucleotides read TGTGCCAGCAGCTTCTTGGGCGGGCCTAGCACAGATACGCAGTATTTT. Translation gives CASSFLGGPSTDTQYF.